The next 2 T cell receptor beta chains were all read from a single sample in a study of cytomegalovirus exposure and HLA in healthy donors. Primers: 60 Vbeta forward and 13 Jbeta reverse. Profiling relied on immunoSEQ multiplex PCR, and the TCRdb table lists in-frame clones only, not all of them. The sample records about 190,000 clones, approximately 77% being singletons. The material sequenced was PBMCs. The origin of the receptors is a man aged 35 to 55 in good health and CMV-seropositive.

The V call is TRBV5-4, the J call TRBJ2-2; perhaps TRBD2 as D (6 bases). CDR1 is SGHNT, CDR2 YYREEE, per germline (reference sequence). This CDR3 is 14 amino acids long. Trimming removed 3 bases at V and 7 bases at J, with 13 bases between. CDR3: CASSSVGGNGELFF. The CDR3 DNA sequence: TGTGCCAGCAGCTCGGTTGGGGGGAACGGGGAGCTGTTTTTT.

This chain joins TRBV19 and TRBJ1-6, with 9 nucleotides matching TRBD1. The trim removed 5 bases at V and 6 bases at J, leaving 11 bases unmatched. The CDR3 consists of 17 residues. Per germline, CDR1 LNHDA and CDR2 SQIVND (reference sequence). The chain's CDR3 is CASSAGDRVFGNSPLHF. CDR3 coding DNA: TGTGCCAGTAGTGCAGGGGACAGGGTTTTTGGTAATTCACCCCTCCACTTT.